One sample yielded the 19 T cell receptor beta chains listed below, sequenced in a study of T cells expressing NK-cell markers. TCRdb re-called the 5' RACE reads and gives one entry per CDR3 protein, without DNA. In all, the sample yields 350,000 to 450,000 distinct CDR3 sequences. Sample: blood T cells: a sorted CD56 or NKG2C T cell subset, CD4+ or CD8+ T cells, or bulk PBMC T cells (not recorded which). These receptors all stem from a man aged 18-75 years in good health.

This rearrangement joins TRBV7-8 to TRBJ2-6; TCRdb outputs TRBD1, but without DNA this stays unchecked. CDR3 length: 16 residues. CDR1 and CDR2 from the germline V gene are SGHVS and FQNEAQ. The CDR3 sequence: CASSRLGDSGANVLTF.

The V call is TRBV20-1, the J call TRBJ1-1; TCRdb proposes TRBD1, but this gene call is untestable without DNA. Germline V CDR1 and CDR2: DFQATT, SNEGSKA (reference sequence). CDR3 length: 14 amino acids. The CDR3 spells CSARDGRAIPEAFF.

The chain combines TRBV20-1 with TRBJ1-5; the TCRdb D gene call, TRBD1, has no DNA to confirm it. This CDR3 has 15 amino acids. Germline values: CDR1 DFQATT, CDR2 SNEGSKA (reference sequence). The CDR3 sequence is CSARQGVFGNQPQHF.

J is TRBJ1-6 and V is TRBV2; the TCRdb D gene call, TRBD1, has no DNA to confirm it. Germline V CDR1 and CDR2: SNHLY, FYNNEI. The CDR3 spans 13 residues. The chain's CDR3 is CASHDRGNSPLHF.

The V call is TRBV5-4, the J call TRBJ1-1. Germline V gives CDR1 SGHNT, CDR2 YYREEE (reference sequence). The CDR3 is 14 residues long. CDR3 protein: CASSPARRNTEAFF.

The chain couples TRBV30 to TRBJ2-1; the TCRdb D gene call, TRBD2, has no DNA to confirm it. The CDR3 has 15 amino acids. Germline V gene lookup returns CDR1 GTSNPN and CDR2 SVGIG (reference sequence). This CDR3 reads CAWKETSKFNNEQFF.

This chain links TRBV7-6 with TRBJ2-2; TCRdb outputs TRBD2, but without DNA this stays unchecked. There are 16 residues in the CDR3. CDR1 and CDR2 (germline): SGHVS, FNYEAQ. The CDR3 is CASSSGAGGYTGELFF.

The chain is built from TRBV29-1 and TRBJ2-5; without DNA, the TCRdb call of TRBD2 cannot be checked. This CDR3 is 14 amino acids long. Germline-derived CDR1 and CDR2 are SQVTM and ANQGSEA. The CDR3 spells CSVVVFGGVETQYF.

The V gene is TRBV2, the J gene TRBJ1-5; the TCRdb call, TRBD1, lacks DNA for checking. The CDR3 extends over 15 amino acids. Germline V gene lookup returns CDR1 SNHLY and CDR2 FYNNEI. The CDR3 sequence: CASRGTDHSNQPQHF.

The rearrangement uses TRBV19 and TRBJ2-7; TCRdb proposes TRBD1, but this gene call is untestable without DNA. This CDR3 comprises 17 residues. Germline CDR1 LNHDA, CDR2 SQIVND (reference sequence). CDR3 protein: CASSIDHGTSTSYEQYF.

This chain links TRBV20-1 with TRBJ2-5. Germline V CDR1 and CDR2: DFQATT, SNEGSKA (reference sequence). This CDR3 region has 15 residues. CDR3 sequence reads: CSARAIGSTQETQYF.

This rearrangement joins TRBV7-9 to TRBJ2-1. Germline V gene lookup returns CDR1 SEHNR and CDR2 FQNEAQ (reference sequence). The length of the CDR3 is 15 residues. The CDR3 spells CASSLDRSAFNEQFF.

The chain is built from TRBV7-2 and TRBJ2-5; TCRdb selects TRBD1, and the lack of DNA leaves this call unchecked. CDR1 and CDR2 (germline): SGHTA, FQGNSA. CDR3 length: 13 residues. CDR3 sequence: CASSDTGGETQYF.

V and J are TRBV20-1 and TRBJ2-7; TCRdb's assignment of TRBD2 cannot be checked, as there is no DNA. The length of the CDR3 is 15 residues. The germline V gene encodes CDR1 DFQATT and CDR2 SNEGSKA (reference sequence). The CDR3 region is CSAIPAAGLTYEQYF.

This rearrangement joins TRBV3-1 to TRBJ2-2; the TCRdb call, TRBD1, lacks DNA for checking. CDR3 length equals 16 residues. Germline assignment: CDR1 LGHDT and CDR2 YNNKEL (reference sequence). CDR3 region: CASSPSRSGATGELFF. Variable domain in full (rest from reference TRBV3-1 and TRBJ2-2): DTAVSQTPKYLVTQMGNDKSIKCEQNLGHDTMYWYKQDSKKFLKIMFSYNNKELIINETVPNRFSPKSPDKAHLNLHINSLELGDSAVYFCASSPSRSGATGELFFGEGSRLTVL.

This chain connects TRBV20-1 to TRBJ2-7; absent DNA, TCRdb's TRBD2 call cannot be checked. This CDR3 has 15 amino acids. Germline loops: CDR1 DFQATT, CDR2 SNEGSKA (reference sequence). The CDR3 region is CSAEEAVRGANEQYF.

The chain couples TRBV6-1 to TRBJ2-1. CDR1 and CDR2 from the germline V gene are MNHNS and SASEGT. The CDR3 spans 15 residues. The CDR3 region is CASRKGIVAYNEQFF.

J is TRBJ1-2 and V is TRBV7-2; as DNA is missing, the TRBD1 call by TCRdb cannot be tested. The CDR3 consists of 12 residues. CDR1 is SGHTA, CDR2 FQGNSA, per germline. The CDR3 reads CASTIQGYGYTF.

The rearrangement joins TRBV6-1 to TRBJ2-1; checking the TCRdb D call of TRBD2 is not possible without DNA. CDR3 length: 13 amino acids. Per germline, CDR1 MNHNS and CDR2 SASEGT. The CDR3 protein is CASRPAYSNEQFF.